This T cell receptor (beta chain) stems from a study of identical twins. TCRdb reprocessed the 5' RACE reads via MiXCR and lists one record per CDR3 protein. The sample records fewer than 350,000 distinct CDR3 sequences, roughly 8.6% being singletons. The length of the CDR3 is 16 residues. Germline V gives CDR1 LGHDT, CDR2 YNNKEL (reference sequence). Trimming left V 0 bases short and J 2 bases short, with 13 bases between. This clonotype was observed many times. These sequences were also reported in another study, on yellow fever vaccine responses in identical twins. That work adds: Vaccine-induced T cell responses in twins were reportedly observed to appear partly convergent, partly personalized.

The chain combines TRBV3-1 with TRBJ2-5, with D perhaps TRBD2 (5 bases). The sequencing sample was made of memory (CD45RO+) T cells sorted from blood. The sequence came from a woman between 18 and 29 years old in good health. CDR3 nucleotide sequence: TGTGCCAGCAGCCAAGATTTCGTGGGAGAGCAAGAGACCCAGTACTTC. It translates to CASSQDFVGEQETQYF.